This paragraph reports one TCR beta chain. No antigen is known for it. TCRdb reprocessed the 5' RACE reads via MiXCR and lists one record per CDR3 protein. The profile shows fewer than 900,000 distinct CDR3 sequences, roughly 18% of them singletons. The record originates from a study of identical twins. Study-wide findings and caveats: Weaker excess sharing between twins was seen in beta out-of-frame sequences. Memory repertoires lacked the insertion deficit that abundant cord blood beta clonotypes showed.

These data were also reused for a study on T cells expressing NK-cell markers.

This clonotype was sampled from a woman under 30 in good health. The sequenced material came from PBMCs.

The CDR3 bases are TGTGCCAGCAGCCCCCAGCCAGGCAGGGCTAACACCGGGGAGCTGTTTTTT. Translation gives CASSPQPGRANTGELFF. V and J are TRBV4-2 and TRBJ2-2, with D possibly matching TRBD1 (5 bases). The germline gives CDR1 LGHNA, CDR2 YNFKEQ. Trimming pared 4 bases from V and 2 bases from J, leaving 17 bases between. This CDR3 comprises 17 residues.